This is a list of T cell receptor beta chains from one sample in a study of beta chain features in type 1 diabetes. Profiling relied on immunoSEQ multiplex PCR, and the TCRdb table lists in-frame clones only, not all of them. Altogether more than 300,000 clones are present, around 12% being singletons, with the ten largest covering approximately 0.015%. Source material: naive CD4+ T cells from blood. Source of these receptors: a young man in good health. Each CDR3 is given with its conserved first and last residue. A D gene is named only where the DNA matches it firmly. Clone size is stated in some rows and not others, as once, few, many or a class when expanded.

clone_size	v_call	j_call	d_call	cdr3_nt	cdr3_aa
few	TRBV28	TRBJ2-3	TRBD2	TGTGCCATTGGCGGGGGGGCCTCAGATACGCAGTATTTT	CAIGGGASDTQYF
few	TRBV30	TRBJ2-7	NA	TGTGCCTGGAGTGTGTCCAGGGACTACGAGCAGTACTTC	CAWSVSRDYEQYF
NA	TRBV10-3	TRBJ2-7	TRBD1	TGTGCCATCACGGCCGGGACAGCCTTCTACGAGCAGTACTTC	CAITAGTAFYEQYF
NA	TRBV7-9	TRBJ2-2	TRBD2	TGTGCCAGCAGCTTAGTCCCAGCGGGAGTCCTCGGGGAGCTGTTTTTT	CASSLVPAGVLGELFF
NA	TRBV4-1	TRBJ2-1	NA	TGCGCCAGCAGCCAAGAAAGATTCAGGACAGACAATGAGCAGTTCTTC	CASSQERFRTDNEQFF
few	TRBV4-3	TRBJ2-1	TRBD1	TGCGCCAGCAGCCAAGGGAACACCCAGGGGGATGAGCAGTTCTTC	CASSQGNTQGDEQFF
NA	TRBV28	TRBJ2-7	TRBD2	TGTGCCAGCAGCCTAGCGGGTCCCTACGAGCAGTACTTC	CASSLAGPYEQYF
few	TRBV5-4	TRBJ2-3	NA	TGTGCCAGCAGCTCCCCTAGTGAGGCAGATACGCAGTATTTT	CASSSPSEADTQYF
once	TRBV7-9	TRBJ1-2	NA	TGTGCCAGCCGACGGGGGGGCGGCACTAACTATGGCTACACCTTC	CASRRGGGTNYGYTF
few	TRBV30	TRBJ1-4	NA	TGTGCCTGGAGTGTTGGCGGGGCTAATGAAAAACTGTTTTTT	CAWSVGGANEKLFF
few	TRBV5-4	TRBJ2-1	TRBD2	TGTGCCAGCAGCTCCCGGACTAGCGGGAGTAGAGAGCAGTTCTTC	CASSSRTSGSREQFF
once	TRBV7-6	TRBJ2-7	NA	TGTGCCAGCAGCTCGCAGACAGGAACCTACGAGCAGTACTTC	CASSSQTGTYEQYF
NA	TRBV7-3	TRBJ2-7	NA	TGTGCCAGCAGCTTAGGACCTCTTGCGGGGTACGAGCAGTACTTC	CASSLGPLAGYEQYF
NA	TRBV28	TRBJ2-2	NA	TGTGCCAGCATACAGGGGACTAACACCGGGGAGCTGTTTTTT	CASIQGTNTGELFF
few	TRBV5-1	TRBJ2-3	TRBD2	TGCGCCAGCAGCAGGGGACTAGCATCTTTCGATACGCAGTATTTT	CASSRGLASFDTQYF
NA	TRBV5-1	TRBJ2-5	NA	TGCGCCAGCAGCTTGGTACAGCAAGAGACCCAGTACTTC	CASSLVQQETQYF
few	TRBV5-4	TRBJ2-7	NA	TGTGCCAGCAGCTTGAATGAGGGCGACGAGCAGTACTTC	CASSLNEGDEQYF
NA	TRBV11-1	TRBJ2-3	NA	TGTGCCAGCGGCCGGGACATAAGCACAGATACGCAGTATTTT	CASGRDISTDTQYF
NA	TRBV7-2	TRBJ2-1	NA	TGTGCCAGCAGCTTAGGGGAGGAAAACGAGCAGTTCTTC	CASSLGEENEQFF
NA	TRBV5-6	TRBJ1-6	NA	TGTGCCAGCAGCTTCCCCGGGAGCTCCTATAATTCACCCCTCCACTTT	CASSFPGSSYNSPLHF
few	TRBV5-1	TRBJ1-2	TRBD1	TGCGCCAGCAGCTTGGTATCGGGACAGTGGTCCTATGGCTACACCTTC	CASSLVSGQWSYGYTF
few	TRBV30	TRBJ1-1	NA	TGTGCCTGGAGTGTAGCGGGGGACACTGAAGCTTTCTTT	CAWSVAGDTEAFF
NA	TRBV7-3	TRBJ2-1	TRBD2	TGTGCCAGCAGCTTAGACGGGACTAGCGGGTTGAATGAGCAGTTCTTC	CASSLDGTSGLNEQFF
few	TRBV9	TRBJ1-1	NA	TGTGCCAGCAGCGTGGGGACCCAAATCACAGGGGAAGCTTTCTTT	CASSVGTQITGEAFF
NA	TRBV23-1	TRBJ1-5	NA	TGCGCCAGCATTCACAGGGTTGTGTGCAATCAGCCCCAGCATTTT	CASIHRVVCNQPQHF
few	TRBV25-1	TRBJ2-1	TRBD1	TGTGCCAGCAGTGAACCAGGACAGGGTTTTCACAATGAGCAGTTCTTC	CASSEPGQGFHNEQFF
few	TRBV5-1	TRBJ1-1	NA	TGCGCCAGCAGCTTGGTAGCCAGGGGAATGGGCACTGAAGCTTTCTTT	CASSLVARGMGTEAFF
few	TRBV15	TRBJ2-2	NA	TGTGCCACCAGCAGAGATCAGGGAGGTGTTTATTCCGGGGAGCTGTTTTTT	CATSRDQGGVYSGELFF
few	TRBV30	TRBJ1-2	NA	TGTGCCTGGAGTGTAAACAGGGACTATGGCTACACCTTC	CAWSVNRDYGYTF
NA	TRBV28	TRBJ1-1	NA	TGTGCCAGCAGTTGGGCCATGAACACTGAAGCTTTCTTT	CASSWAMNTEAFF
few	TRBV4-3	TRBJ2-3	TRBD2	TGCGCCAGCAGCCAGAGGACGGGCGCGGGAGCGACAGATACGCAGTATTTT	CASSQRTGAGATDTQYF
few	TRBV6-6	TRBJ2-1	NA	TGTGCCAGCAAGGGCAGGGGCGGCCACAATGAGCAGTTCTTC	CASKGRGGHNEQFF
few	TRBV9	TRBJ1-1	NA	TGTGCCAGCAGCGCCACAGGGACCACTGAAGCTTTCTTT	CASSATGTTEAFF
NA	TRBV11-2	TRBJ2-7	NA	TGTGCCAGCCGAAACGGCTGGGACAACTCCTACGAGCAGTACTTC	CASRNGWDNSYEQYF
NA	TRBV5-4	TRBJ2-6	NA	TGTGCCAGCAGCTTGGTGGCAGGGGCTGGGGCCAACGTCCTGACTTTC	CASSLVAGAGANVLTF
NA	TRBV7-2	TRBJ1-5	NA	TGTGCCAGCAGCTTAAGAGAGGGTCAGCCCCAGCATTTT	CASSLREGQPQHF
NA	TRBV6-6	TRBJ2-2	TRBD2	TGTGCCAGCAAGTGGACTAGCGAGATCGGGGAGCTGTTTTTT	CASKWTSEIGELFF
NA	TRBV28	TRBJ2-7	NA	TGTGCCAGCAGTTTATCATTCGGGCAGTACTTC	CASSLSFGQYF
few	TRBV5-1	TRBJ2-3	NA	TGCGCCAGCAGCTTGGGACTCCTCACAGATACGCAGTATTTT	CASSLGLLTDTQYF
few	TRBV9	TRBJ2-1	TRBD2	TGTGCCAGCAGCGCGAGAGGTTCAGCGGGAGGCAATGAGCAGTTCTTC	CASSARGSAGGNEQFF
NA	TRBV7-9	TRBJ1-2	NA	TGTGCCAGCTCGGGTGGCTACACCTTC	CASSGGYTF
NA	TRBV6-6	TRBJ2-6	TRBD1	TGTGCCAGCAGCCTGGAACAGGGGAGCGGGGCCAACGTCCTGACTTTC	CASSLEQGSGANVLTF
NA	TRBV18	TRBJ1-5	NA	TGTGCCAGCTCACCACTGGCGGCTGCCAATCAGCCCCAGCATTTT	CASSPLAAANQPQHF
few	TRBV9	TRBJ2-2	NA	TGTGCCAGCAGCGAGCCGGCGAACACCGGGGAGCTGTTTTTT	CASSEPANTGELFF
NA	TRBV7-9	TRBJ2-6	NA	TGTGCCAGCAGGGAACAGGGAAAGGCTGGGGCCAACGTCCTGACTTTC	CASREQGKAGANVLTF
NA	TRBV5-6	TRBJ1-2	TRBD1	TGTGCCAGCAGCTCTGACAGGGCAGACTATGGCTACACCTTC	CASSSDRADYGYTF
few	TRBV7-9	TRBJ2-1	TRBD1	TGTGCCAGCAGCTACGACAGGGGAACTTACAATGAGCAGTTCTTC	CASSYDRGTYNEQFF
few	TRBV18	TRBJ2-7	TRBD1	TGTGCCAGCACCGGACAGGGGGCAACCTCCTACGAGCAGTACTTC	CASTGQGATSYEQYF
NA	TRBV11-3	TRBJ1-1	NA	TGTGCCAGCAGCCCGGACAGTCGGGGATCCACTGAAGCTTTCTTT	CASSPDSRGSTEAFF
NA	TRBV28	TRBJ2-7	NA	TGTGCCAGCAGTCCTGTCGCGGGAATGGACGACGAGCAGTACTTC	CASSPVAGMDDEQYF
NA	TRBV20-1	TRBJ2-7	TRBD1	TGCAAGGTACAGGGGACCTACGAGCAGTACTTC	CKVQGTYEQYF
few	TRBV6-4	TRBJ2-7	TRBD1	TGTGCCAGCAGCCCCACCGGGACAGGGGCGCTCGAGCAGTACTTC	CASSPTGTGALEQYF
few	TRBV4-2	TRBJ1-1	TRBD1	TGTGCCAGCAGCCGACCGGGACAGGGGAACACTGAAGCTTTCTTT	CASSRPGQGNTEAFF
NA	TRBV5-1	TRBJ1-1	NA	TGCGCCAGCACTCGAACGGGGGGCATGAACACTGAAGCTTTCTTT	CASTRTGGMNTEAFF
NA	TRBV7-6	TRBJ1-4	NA	TGTGCCAGCAGCTTAGGCCAGGCTGAAAAACTGTTTTTT	CASSLGQAEKLFF
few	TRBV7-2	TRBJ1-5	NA	TGTGCCAGCAGCTTGCGGCCAATTCAGCCCCAGCATTTT	CASSLRPIQPQHF
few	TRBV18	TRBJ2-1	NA	TGTGCCAGCTCACCACCGAATGGCCCCTACAATGAGCAGTTCTTC	CASSPPNGPYNEQFF
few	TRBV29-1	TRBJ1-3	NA	TGCAGCGTTCAGAGGGACTACCCTGGAAACACCATATATTTT	CSVQRDYPGNTIYF
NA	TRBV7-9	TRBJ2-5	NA	TGCGCCAGCAGCCAGTCGAGACAGCAAGAGACCCAGTACTTC	CASSQSRQQETQYF
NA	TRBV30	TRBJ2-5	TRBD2	TGTGCCTGGAGTCCCCCCGGGACTAGCGGCTCCGGGCCCCAGTACTTC	CAWSPPGTSGSGPQYF